This T cell receptor (beta chain) is drawn from a study of blood T cell repertoires in COVID-19 (dated by TCRdb to 2020 to 2021). Looking at the study overall: Samples covering the acute and convalescent phases of COVID-19 were provided by collaborators in the United States, Italy and Spain. The material from the prospective study consisted of cDNA or gDNA derived from T cells, B-cell-depleted T cells, or PBMCs. The dataset comprised deeply sampled blood TCRbeta repertoires from subjects exposed to, actively infected with, or recovered from COVID-19. The repertoires were made available in a free public database intended to serve as a resource for research on the immune response to SARS-CoV-2. Samples came from the ongoing ImmuneRACE study (first 160 participants) plus 1,254 subjects from 6 global collaborators. Nearly every sample came with metadata listing a de-identified subject ID, COVID-19 status, age in years and sex. HLA class I and class II types, where available, came from metadata supplied by the sample provider rather than from assay-based typing. Study-wide conclusions, independent of this receptor: Clinical and demographic metadata were provided uncurated, with the amount varying by source and participant.

Comment on this clone: The antigen this receptor binds is unknown. The input lacks base qualities; no much larger clone sits a single base away.

Each collaborating institution followed its own protocols to collect whole blood in K2EDTA tubes. For TCRbeta analysis, collaborators shipped samples in one of three forms: frozen whole blood, isolated PBMCs, or DNA extracted from either of those sample types. TCRbeta CDR3 regions were amplified from genomic DNA using the immunoSEQ Assay, a bias-controlled multiplex PCR. The authors' analysis ran thus. Nucleated cell counts per sample were estimated from amplification of reference gene primers within the assay. Sequence reads were collapsed and filtered to measure the absolute abundance of every unique TCRbeta CDR3 rearrangement. For each sample, productive Simpson clonality was calculated by taking the square root of Simpson's diversity index across productive rearrangements. TCRdb took this table from immuneACCESS and kept in-frame rearrangements with V and J called. Such tables lack part of the clones; where checked against another copy, unresolved V genes explain under half of the gap, and the rest is unexplained. D and trimming were read from the DNA, whereas the V and J calls and clone size are those reported in that table. In all, the sample holds 210,000 or so clones, and around 78% of those were seen once. The biggest ten clones account for 2.5% to 3.5% of the sample.

Via the germline V gene, CDR1 is SGHAT and CDR2 FQNNGV. V trim: 5 bases; J trim: 5 bases; unmatched bases: 8. The CDR3 runs 14 amino acids, cysteine and phenylalanine included. Only CDR3 DNA remains: 42 bases, in frame from the first base. This receptor was obtained from an elderly woman with active or convalescent COVID-19. The chain is assembled from TRBV11-2 and TRBJ2-5; 7 central nucleotides agree with TRBD2. The material sequenced was peripheral blood. The CDR3 protein: CASSQAAGRETQYF. The DNA sequence is given as TGTGCCAGCAGCCAAGCAGCGGGGCGGGAGACCCAGTACTTC.